The 20 T cell receptor beta chains listed next were all sequenced from one sample in a study of graft-versus-host responses after intestinal transplantation. Profiled with immunoSEQ multiplex PCR; TCRdb holds only in-frame clones, not every one. Here the sample spans 99,000 or so clones, roughly 87% being singletons. The antigens these receptors bind are not known. Specimen: unstimulated CD4+ T cells sorted from spleen or lymph node cells, collected before intestinal transplant. These receptors were obtained from a human donor who received an intestinal transplant.

The V gene is TRBV9, the J gene TRBJ2-5, with D maybe TRBD1 (5 bases). This CDR3 is 15 amino acids long. V shed 0 bases and J shed 5 bases, with 14 bases lying between them. Germline V gives CDR1 SGDLS, CDR2 YYNGEE. The CDR3 DNA reads as TGTGCCAGCAGCGTAGCCCCGACAAGACAGGAGACCCAGTACTTC. Its translation: CASSVAPTRQETQYF.

The chain combines TRBV6-6 with TRBJ2-7, with TRBD1 matching 8 bases. Germline V gives CDR1 MNHNY, CDR2 SVGAGI (reference sequence). The CDR3 length is 15 residues. Trimming removed 6 bases from V and 0 bases from J; junction bases left unmatched: 7. The CDR3 region has the DNA TGTGCCAGCAGATCCGGGACAGGAGTCTCCTACGAGCAGTACTTC. This encodes CASRSGTGVSYEQYF.

The chain links TRBV28 to TRBJ2-1; 8 nucleotides align to TRBD1. V trimming: 5 bases; J trimming: 7 bases; junction bases outside the gene matches: 7. CDR3 length equals 14 residues. Germline V lookup: CDR1 MDHEN, CDR2 SYDVKM. Here the CDR3 DNA reads TGTGCCAGCAGTCTTAGCAGGGGGCCTAATGAGCAGTTCTTC. Translation gives CASSLSRGPNEQFF.

The chain links TRBV10-1 to TRBJ2-5; 7 bases are a match to TRBD2. Germline trimming cut 3 bases from V and 1 base from J; bases unmatched to any gene: 5. Per the germline V gene, CDR1 is WNHNN and CDR2 is SYGVQD (reference sequence). This CDR3 region has 15 residues. The CDR3 loop is CASSDRRGSQETQYF. CDR3 bases: TGCGCCAGCAGTGACAGGCGGGGGAGCCAAGAGACCCAGTACTTC.

V and J are TRBV7-7 and TRBJ2-7, with no clear D. CDR3 length equals 13 residues. V gave up 5 bases and J gave up 5 bases, with 13 bases separating them. Per germline, CDR1 SSHAT and CDR2 FNYEAQ (reference sequence). CDR3 region: CASSETAYHEQYF. For the CDR3, the DNA is TGTGCCAGCAGCGAGACGGCCTACCACGAGCAGTACTTC.

On this clone: The junction does not match germline at one end; this may be a read error. The chain couples TRBV27 to TRBJ2-3; TRBD2 aligns across 8 bases. CDR1 and CDR2 (germline): MNHEY, SMNVEV (reference sequence). This CDR3 has 16 amino acids. The CDR3 region has the DNA TGTGCCAGCAGTTTATCGTCGGGGGGGCGCACATATACGCAGTATTTT. This codes for CASSLSSGGRTYTQYF.

This chain links TRBV18 with TRBJ2-3, with D tentatively TRBD2 (6 bases). V lost 6 bases and J lost 1, with 11 bases in between. The CDR3 is made up of 14 amino acids. Germline V lookup: CDR1 KGHSH, CDR2 LQKENI. CDR3 sequence reads: CASSPWGGTDTQYF. The CDR3 bases are TGTGCCAGCTCCCCCTGGGGGGGCACAGATACGCAGTATTTT.

This sequence joins TRBV11-3 and TRBJ1-5; D not resolved. The CDR3 runs to 17 residues. Germline V gene sequence: CDR1 SGHNT, CDR2 YENEEA. The DNA of the CDR3 is TGTGTCCCCCCCCGCAGAACCCCAAACGATAGCAATCAGCCCCAGCATTTT. Translation gives CVPPRRTPNDSNQPQHF.

V usage is TRBV28 and J usage is TRBJ1-4, with D perhaps matching TRBD1 (5 bases). This CDR3 contains 16 residues. Germline V gene sequence: CDR1 MDHEN, CDR2 SYDVKM. The V and J ends lost 4 bases and 6 bases respectively, with 18 bases between them. The CDR3 nucleotides are TGTGCCAGCAGTTCTCCTCGTTCGGGACTTGATGAAAAACTGTTTTTT. This codes for CASSSPRSGLDEKLFF.

This clone turned up a few times. V usage is TRBV5-4 and J usage is TRBJ2-5; possibly TRBD2 for D (6 bases). Germline V lookup: CDR1 SGHNT, CDR2 YYREEE (reference sequence). Trimming stripped 1 base from V and 7 bases from J, with 8 bases between. The CDR3 is made up of 12 amino acids. This CDR3 reads CASSLPGGTQYF. CDR3 in DNA: TGTGCCAGCAGCTTGCCCGGGGGGACCCAGTACTTC.

The chain links TRBV6-5 to TRBJ1-2; maybe TRBD1 (5 bases). V shed 4 bases and J shed 8 bases, with 11 bases lying between them. The CDR3 extends over 12 amino acids. Germline-derived CDR1 and CDR2 are MNHEY and SVGAGI. DNA for the CDR3: TGTGCCAGCAGTTCCGGTAACAGGGGCTACACCTTC. Protein sequence: CASSSGNRGYTF.

V and J are TRBV9 and TRBJ2-3, with 8 bases fitting TRBD2. From germline, CDR1 is SGDLS and CDR2 YYNGEE. V lost 3 bases and J lost 4; bases outside the gene matches: 4. The CDR3 is 14 residues long. The CDR3 DNA sequence: TGTGCCAGCAGCGCTAGGCGGGGGGCAGATACGCAGTATTTT. It codes for CASSARRGADTQYF.

This chain joins TRBV7-9 and TRBJ2-7; D possibly corresponds to TRBD1 (6 bases). The CDR3 contains 12 residues. Germline V gene lookup returns CDR1 SEHNR and CDR2 FQNEAQ (reference sequence). Trimming took off 3 bases at V and 3 bases at J, with 6 bases between the two ends. CDR3 protein: CASSLTGYEQYF. CDR3 bases: TGTGCCAGCAGCTTGACAGGCTACGAGCAGTACTTC.

V and J are TRBV5-3 and TRBJ2-7; D might be TRBD2 (5 bases). TRBV5-3 is labeled an ORF, and its function is uncertain. V lost 4 bases to trimming and J lost 3 bases, with 14 bases between them. This CDR3 is built from 14 residues. CDR3 residues: CARSPPGNGYEQYF. Written as DNA, the CDR3 is TGTGCCAGAAGCCCCCCCGGGAATGGCTACGAGCAGTACTTC.

The chain carries TRBV9 and TRBJ1-2; D ambiguous. This CDR3 spans 15 amino acids. Germline V gene data show CDR1 as SGDLS and CDR2 as YYNGEE. Trimming pared 0 bases from V and 3 bases from J, leaving 12 bases between. The CDR3 here is CASSVEPVPHYGYTF. CDR3 sequence (DNA): TGTGCCAGCAGCGTAGAACCGGTCCCGCACTATGGCTACACCTTC. Variable domain in full (rest from reference TRBV9 and TRBJ1-2): DSGVTQTPKHLITATGQRVTLRCSPRSGDLSVYWYQQSLDQGLQFLIQYYNGEERAKGNILERFSAQQFPDLHSELNLSSLELGDSALYFCASSVEPVPHYGYTFGSGTRLTVV.

The V call is TRBV29-1, the J call TRBJ2-2; 7 bases map to TRBD1. Per germline, CDR1 SQVTM and CDR2 ANQGSEA. This CDR3 has 11 residues. V shed 5 bases, J shed 6 bases, and the junction held 0 bases outside the gene matches. In DNA, the CDR3 is TGCAGCGTTCAGGGGGCCGGGGAGCTGTTTTTT. Its protein is CSVQGAGELFF.

The rearrangement uses TRBV6-6 and TRBJ1-2; D call uncertain. Trimming removed 2 bases at V and 5 bases at J, with 9 bases between. CDR1 and CDR2 (germline): MNHNY, SVGAGI (reference sequence). The CDR3 covers 13 residues. CDR3: CASSYDGLYGYTF. CDR3 nucleotides: TGTGCCAGCAGTTACGACGGACTATATGGCTACACCTTC.

The V and J genes are TRBV5-4 and TRBJ2-2; 8 nucleotides agree with TRBD1. The germline V gene has CDR1 SGHNT and CDR2 YYREEE (reference sequence). This CDR3 spans 16 amino acids. V lost 4 bases, J lost 0 bases, and 5 bases stayed unmatched. The CDR3 nucleotides read TGTGCCAGCAGCATTGGACAGGGTGCGAACACCGGGGAGCTGTTTTTT. It codes for CASSIGQGANTGELFF.

As for this clone: Its ends do not fully match the called genes, so a read error is possible. The chain uses TRBV7-9 and TRBJ2-7; maybe TRBD1 (6 bases). This CDR3 spans 14 amino acids. Germline loops: CDR1 SEHNR, CDR2 FQNEAQ (reference sequence). The CDR3 protein is CASSIAGASYEQYF. The DNA for the CDR3 is TGTGCCAGCAGCATAGCAGGGGCCTCTTACGAGCAGTACTTC.

The rearrangement links TRBV5-1 to TRBJ2-2; 9 bases are a match to TRBD1. Per germline, CDR1 SGHRS and CDR2 YFSETQ. The CDR3 has 14 amino acids. V lost 1 base to trimming and J lost 6 bases; unmatched junction nucleotides: 1. CDR3 sequence: CASSLWDRAGELFF. The CDR3 region has the DNA TGCGCCAGCAGCTTGTGGGACAGGGCCGGGGAGCTGTTTTTT. The entire variable domain, with the rest obtained from reference TRBV5-1 and TRBJ2-2, is as follows: KAGVTQTPRYLIKTRGQQVTLSCSPISGHRSVSWYQQTPGQGLQFLFEYFSETQRNKGNFPGRFSGRQFSNSRSEMNVSTLELGDSALYLCASSLWDRAGELFFGEGSRLTVL.